This T cell receptor (beta chain) originates from a study of blood T cells in healthy people across ages. Combining a sample-barcoded 5' primer with a J-beta primer mix, a second PCR ran for about 6 to 11 cycles. Using its own MiXCR run on the 5' RACE reads, TCRdb lists one record per CDR3 protein. Of 1.5 million to 2 million distinct CDR3 sequences listed, 28% were seen once; the top ten hold 7% to 9%. Broader study findings: Among T cells, TCR beta diversity per million cells dropped roughly linearly as age rose. When set beside aged donors, long-lived donors presented more naive CD4+ cells and higher diversity.

Germline V CDR1 and CDR2: SQVTM, ANQGSEA. The CDR3 is 17 amino acids. The germline V and J ends were trimmed by 3 bases and 1 base, with 20 bases remaining between them. Note on this clonotype: What it recognizes is unknown.

Per sample, extraction of total RNA gave at least 6 micrograms in every case. This sequence originates from a woman aged 25 to 39 in good health. The rearrangement uses TRBV29-1 and TRBJ2-3; D is perhaps TRBD2 (5 bases). The sample comprised blood. CDR3 nucleotide sequence: TGCAGCGTTGAGATCCGGGGATCGAGCTGGGGCACAGATACGCAGTATTTT. Translation gives CSVEIRGSSWGTDTQYF.